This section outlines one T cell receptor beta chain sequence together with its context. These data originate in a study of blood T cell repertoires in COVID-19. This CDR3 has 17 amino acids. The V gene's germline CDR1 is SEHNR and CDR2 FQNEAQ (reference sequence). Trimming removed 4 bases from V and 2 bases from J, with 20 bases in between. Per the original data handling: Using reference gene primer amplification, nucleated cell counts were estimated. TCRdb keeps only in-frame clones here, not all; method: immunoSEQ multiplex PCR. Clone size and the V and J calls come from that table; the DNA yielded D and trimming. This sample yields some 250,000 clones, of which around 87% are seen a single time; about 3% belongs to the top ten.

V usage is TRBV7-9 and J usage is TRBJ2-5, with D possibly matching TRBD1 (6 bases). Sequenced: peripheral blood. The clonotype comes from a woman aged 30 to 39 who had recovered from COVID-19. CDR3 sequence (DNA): TGTGCCAGCAGCTCCCTTTTGAGCAGGGACAAACAAGAGACCCAGTACTTC. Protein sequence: CASSSLLSRDKQETQYF.